Below are 15 T cell receptor beta chains sequenced from a single sample in a study of breast tumors, draining lymph nodes, adjacent tissues. TCRdb fed the multiplex PCR reads into MiXCR, producing one record per CDR3 protein. The sample lists over 20,000 distinct CDR3 sequences, 20% to 25% occurring once. The specimen sequenced was breast tumor tissue. Every receptor here comes from a female donor with breast cancer. Some clones in this sample may be carry-over from other donors' samples.

This clonotype was seen many times. V and J are TRBV7-9 and TRBJ2-7; D is possibly TRBD1 or TRBD2 (5 bases each). CDR1 is SEHNR and CDR2 is FQNEAQ in the germline V gene (reference sequence). With 5 bases removed from V and 3 bases from J, the gap between germline ends came to 20 bases. The CDR3 extends over 16 amino acids. CDR3 region: CASSPEGPVIDYEQYF. CDR3 DNA: TGTGCCAGCAGCCCAGAGGGGCCAGTAATTGACTACGAGCAGTACTTC.

In this sample, this clonotype turned up many times. This chain joins TRBV7-3 and TRBJ2-1; unclear D gene. The CDR3 spans 13 residues. Trimming took off 4 bases at V and 5 bases at J, with 9 bases between the two ends. Looked up from germline, CDR1 is SGHTA and CDR2 is FQGTGA. CDR3 loop: CASSSLPDNEQFF. CDR3 sequence (DNA): TGTGCCAGCAGCTCGTTACCAGACAATGAGCAGTTCTTC.

This clonotype occurred many times. The chain couples TRBV24-1 to TRBJ2-1; D is uncertain. The CDR3 totals 17 residues. Germline V lookup: CDR1 KGHDR, CDR2 SFDVKD. The V end was cut by 0 bases, the J end by 5 bases, with 16 bases between. CDR3 region: CATSDLRKSGKHNEQFF. For the CDR3, the DNA is TGTGCCACCAGTGATTTGAGAAAATCAGGAAAACACAATGAGCAGTTCTTC.

The chain has TRBV29-1 and TRBJ2-3; D gene ambiguous. The CDR3 has 14 amino acids. The ends were cut back, 5 bases at V and 8 bases at J, with 20 bases in the middle. The germline CDR1 and CDR2 sequences are SQVTM and ANQGSEA. CDR3 sequence reads: CSVLRAATDGTQYF. The CDR3 DNA reads TGCAGCGTTCTTAGGGCTGCCACAGATGGTACGCAGTATTTT.

Many counts were recorded for this clonotype. The V and J genes are TRBV20-1 and TRBJ2-3; the D is unclear. This CDR3 has 11 residues. With 6 bases removed from V and 5 bases from J, the gap between germline ends came to 9 bases. CDR1 and CDR2 from the germline V gene are DFQATT and SNEGSKA (reference sequence). The CDR3 coding sequence is TGCAGTGCGAACCCTAGAGATACGCAGTATTTT. This gives the protein CSANPRDTQYF.

This clonotype was observed at least ten times. V is TRBV4-1 and J is TRBJ2-1, with 11 positions matching TRBD2. V dropped 4 bases and J dropped 9; count of bases not matched to a gene: 11. The germline gives CDR1 MGHRA, CDR2 YSYEKL. This CDR3 contains 16 residues. For the CDR3, the DNA is TGCGCCAGCAGCCGGGTGACTAGCGGGATTAGTAGTGAGCAGTTCTTC. Encoded protein: CASSRVTSGISSEQFF.

Many counts were recorded for this clonotype. This chain links TRBV7-8 with TRBJ1-5, with TRBD1 identical over 7 bases. Germline V gives CDR1 SGHVS, CDR2 FQNEAQ. The trim removed 4 bases at V and 2 bases at J, leaving 5 bases unmatched. The CDR3 extends over 15 amino acids. CDR3 in amino acids: CASSYAGGGNQPQHF. CDR3 DNA sequence: TGTGCCAGCAGCTACGCAGGGGGTGGCAATCAGCCCCAGCATTTT.

This clonotype was observed at least ten times. J is TRBJ2-5 and V is TRBV20-1; D is unresolved. The CDR3 is 14 amino acids. The V end was cut by 2 bases, the J end by 5 bases, with 15 bases between. Germline V lookup: CDR1 DFQATT, CDR2 SNEGSKA (reference sequence). The CDR3 loop is CSARLAPLGETQYF. The CDR3 DNA reads as TGCAGTGCTAGACTCGCCCCCTTGGGGGAGACCCAGTACTTC.

The chain recombines TRBV28 with TRBJ2-7; 10 bases match TRBD2. J gave up 2 bases and V 9 bases, and 10 bases lay outside the gene matches. The CDR3 loop spans 15 amino acids. CDR1 and CDR2 from the germline V gene are MDHEN and SYDVKM. The CDR3 reads CASGTSVRLPYEQYF. In DNA form, the CDR3 reads TGTGCCAGTGGGACTAGCGTGAGGCTCCCCTACGAGCAGTACTTC.

Concerning this clonotype: Being one base from a much bigger clone, this may be a read error. V gene TRBV27 combines with J gene TRBJ1-2, with TRBD1 matching 8 bases. This CDR3 has 16 amino acids. V gave up 6 bases and J gave up 3 bases; unmatched junction bases: 12. Germline values: CDR1 MNHEY, CDR2 SMNVEV (reference sequence). CDR3 region: CASSSHGTGFDYGYTF. The CDR3 coding sequence is TGTGCCAGCAGCTCACATGGGACAGGATTTGACTATGGCTACACCTTC.

This clonotype was seen repeatedly, ten times or more. The chain couples TRBV6-6 to TRBJ1-4; 7 bases map to TRBD1. The germline gives CDR1 MNHNY, CDR2 SVGAGI (reference sequence). V lost 8 bases to trimming and J lost 6 bases; unmatched junction nucleotides: 6. The CDR3 totals 13 residues. The CDR3 here is CASRGQTYEKLFF. The DNA of the CDR3 is TGTGCCAGCCGGGGACAGACCTATGAAAAACTGTTTTTT.

V and J are TRBV5-1 and TRBJ2-1; 12 bases are a match to TRBD1. Unmatched junction bases numbered 3, after V lost 7 bases and J lost 7 bases. The length of the CDR3 is 13 residues. From germline, CDR1 is SGHRS and CDR2 YFSETQ. The CDR3 DNA reads as TGCGCCAGCCCGGGACAGGGGGCTAATGAGCAGTTCTTC. Its protein is CASPGQGANEQFF.

This clonotype has only one observation. The chain couples TRBV20-1 to TRBJ2-2; TRBD1 aligns across 11 bases. The ends lost 6 bases at V and 6 bases at J; junction bases unmatched: 9. The CDR3 has 15 amino acids. The germline V gene has CDR1 DFQATT and CDR2 SNEGSKA (reference sequence). The CDR3 region has the DNA TGCAGTGCCAAGCCCGGGACAGGGGGAGCCGGGGAGCTGTTTTTT. This gives the protein CSAKPGTGGAGELFF.

In this sample, this clonotype turned up many times. This rearrangement joins TRBV5-6 to TRBJ2-1; D is unresolved. Germline lookup yields CDR1 SGHDT and CDR2 YYEEEE. Trimming removed 2 bases from V and 4 bases from J, with 16 bases in between. The CDR3 length is 16 residues. The CDR3 DNA is TGTGCCAGCAGCTTAAGGAACACCTTGTTGTACAATGAGCAGTTCTTC. Protein product: CASSLRNTLLYNEQFF.

Details on this clonotype: The germline gene is not matched at one end of the junction; a read error may be the cause. This chain links TRBV10-2 with TRBJ2-5; D might be TRBD1 (6 bases). Germline V CDR1 and CDR2: WSHSY, SAAADI. The length of the CDR3 is 14 residues. The CDR3 here is CASSESGRQDRLNF. In nucleotides, the CDR3 is TGCGCCAGCAGTGAGTCCGGTAGACAGGACCGGCTGAACTTC.